This is a list of T cell receptor beta chains from one sample in a study of cytomegalovirus exposure and HLA in healthy donors. TCRdb's copy holds only in-frame clones and misses some; the assay was immunoSEQ multiplex PCR. The table shows 90,000 to 110,000 clones, with nearly 15% occurring only once. The material sequenced was PBMCs. All receptors derive from a female donor in good health and CMV-seronegative. The CDR3 runs from the conserved cysteine through the conserved F or W. Fields, in order: D gene, J gene, V gene, clone size, CDR3 protein, CDR3 DNA. A D gene is named only where the DNA matches it firmly. The size field is filled for only some rows; it gives once, few, many or a size class.

d_call: NA
j_call: TRBJ1-2
v_call: TRBV9
clone_size: NA
cdr3_aa: CASSVTGNGYTF
cdr3_nt: TGTGCCAGCAGCGTCACAGGGAATGGCTACACCTTC

d_call: TRBD2
j_call: TRBJ2-7
v_call: TRBV5-6
clone_size: few
cdr3_aa: CASSPGTPREGQYF
cdr3_nt: TGTGCCAGCAGCCCAGGGACCCCTCGGGAGGGGCAGTACTTC

d_call: TRBD2
j_call: TRBJ2-5
v_call: TRBV9
clone_size: few
cdr3_aa: CASSVGLAGETQYF
cdr3_nt: TGTGCCAGCAGCGTAGGCCTAGCGGGAGAGACCCAGTACTTC

d_call: NA
j_call: TRBJ2-1
v_call: TRBV5-6
clone_size: few
cdr3_aa: CASSLDRNEQFF
cdr3_nt: TGTGCCAGCAGCTTAGATCGGAATGAGCAGTTCTTC

d_call: NA
j_call: TRBJ2-7
v_call: TRBV27
clone_size: NA
cdr3_aa: CASSRRRGSYEQYF
cdr3_nt: TGTGCCAGCAGTCGGCGCCGGGGGTCTTACGAGCAGTACTTC

d_call: TRBD1
j_call: TRBJ1-1
v_call: TRBV7-9
clone_size: NA
cdr3_aa: CASSFTGGMGEAFF
cdr3_nt: TGTGCCAGCAGCTTCACAGGGGGAATGGGTGAAGCTTTCTTT

d_call: TRBD1
j_call: TRBJ1-4
v_call: TRBV2
clone_size: few
cdr3_aa: CASKQGAHGEKLFF
cdr3_nt: TGTGCCAGCAAACAGGGGGCGCACGGTGAAAAACTGTTTTTT

d_call: TRBD1
j_call: TRBJ1-1
v_call: TRBV6-5
clone_size: NA
cdr3_aa: CASSLDRARVAFF
cdr3_nt: TGTGCCAGCAGCCTCGACAGGGCGCGAGTAGCTTTCTTT

d_call: TRBD1
j_call: TRBJ1-1
v_call: TRBV9
clone_size: NA
cdr3_aa: CASSPQGTLNTEAFF
cdr3_nt: TGTGCCAGCAGCCCACAGGGGACCTTGAACACTGAAGCTTTCTTT

d_call: NA
j_call: TRBJ2-7
v_call: TRBV19
clone_size: few
cdr3_aa: CASSIFGGANYEQYF
cdr3_nt: TGTGCCAGTAGTATCTTTGGGGGCGCAAACTACGAGCAGTACTTC

d_call: TRBD1
j_call: TRBJ2-2
v_call: TRBV2
clone_size: NA
cdr3_aa: CASSDQDRETAGELFF
cdr3_nt: TGTGCCAGCAGTGACCAGGACAGGGAAACCGCCGGGGAGCTGTTTTTT

d_call: NA
j_call: TRBJ2-7
v_call: TRBV29-1
clone_size: few
cdr3_aa: CSVGQALSYEQYF
cdr3_nt: TGCAGCGTTGGGCAGGCCCTCTCCTACGAGCAGTACTTC

d_call: TRBD1
j_call: TRBJ1-6
v_call: TRBV5-1
clone_size: NA
cdr3_aa: CASSSGQGYNSPLHF
cdr3_nt: TGCGCCAGCAGCTCCGGACAGGGATATAATTCACCCCTCCACTTT

d_call: TRBD2
j_call: TRBJ2-5
v_call: TRBV5-1
clone_size: few
cdr3_aa: CASSLVGSGGQETQYF
cdr3_nt: TGCGCCAGCAGCTTGGTCGGTAGCGGGGGTCAAGAGACCCAGTACTTC

d_call: NA
j_call: TRBJ2-3
v_call: TRBV5-1
clone_size: NA
cdr3_aa: CASSSQGDKGTDTQYF
cdr3_nt: TGCGCCAGCAGCTCGCAGGGTGACAAAGGCACAGATACGCAGTATTTT

d_call: TRBD2
j_call: TRBJ2-1
v_call: TRBV4-3
clone_size: NA
cdr3_aa: CASSRDMTSGRHNEQFF
cdr3_nt: TGCGCCAGCAGCCGAGACATGACTAGCGGGCGCCACAATGAGCAGTTCTTC

d_call: NA
j_call: TRBJ2-1
v_call: TRBV21-1
clone_size: few
cdr3_aa: CASSPRGLGYNEQFF
cdr3_nt: TGTGCCAGCAGCCCGCGGGGACTAGGGTACAATGAGCAGTTCTTC

d_call: NA
j_call: TRBJ2-1
v_call: TRBV7-2
clone_size: few
cdr3_aa: CASSLTGFNEQFF
cdr3_nt: TGTGCCAGCAGCTTAACAGGGTTCAATGAGCAGTTCTTC

d_call: TRBD1
j_call: TRBJ2-7
v_call: TRBV5-1
clone_size: NA
cdr3_aa: CASSSRQGAYEQYF
cdr3_nt: TGCGCCAGCAGCTCCCGACAGGGGGCCTACGAGCAGTACTTC

d_call: TRBD1
j_call: TRBJ1-2
v_call: TRBV6-5
clone_size: few
cdr3_aa: CASSNRGRYGYTF
cdr3_nt: TGTGCCAGCAGTAACAGGGGTCGTTATGGCTACACCTTC

d_call: NA
j_call: TRBJ2-2
v_call: TRBV7-3
clone_size: few
cdr3_aa: CASSLRGTNANTGELFF
cdr3_nt: TGTGCCAGCAGCTTAAGGGGGACAAACGCGAACACCGGGGAGCTGTTTTTT

d_call: NA
j_call: TRBJ1-1
v_call: TRBV7-8
clone_size: NA
cdr3_aa: CASSSRYPAGQAFF
cdr3_nt: TGTGCCAGCAGCTCTAGATACCCGGCGGGGCAAGCTTTCTTT

d_call: NA
j_call: TRBJ1-2
v_call: TRBV9
clone_size: NA
cdr3_aa: CASGGNSNYGYTF
cdr3_nt: TGTGCCTCTGGGGGCAATTCTAACTATGGCTACACCTTC

d_call: NA
j_call: TRBJ1-2
v_call: TRBV5-4
clone_size: NA
cdr3_aa: CASSKDDRPSYGYTF
cdr3_nt: TGTGCCAGCAGCAAGGACGACAGGCCTTCCTATGGCTACACCTTC

d_call: NA
j_call: TRBJ2-3
v_call: TRBV2
clone_size: NA
cdr3_aa: CASKVNSAITDTQYF
cdr3_nt: TGTGCCAGCAAGGTCAACAGTGCGATCACAGATACGCAGTATTTT

d_call: TRBD2
j_call: TRBJ2-7
v_call: TRBV2
clone_size: NA
cdr3_aa: CASSGYGLARRPYEQYF
cdr3_nt: TGTGCCAGCAGTGGCTACGGACTAGCGAGGAGACCTTACGAGCAGTACTTC

d_call: NA
j_call: TRBJ1-3
v_call: TRBV11-2
clone_size: NA
cdr3_aa: CASSLSLGHFSGNTIYF
cdr3_nt: TGTGCCAGCAGCTTATCGCTCGGACATTTCTCTGGAAACACCATATATTTT

d_call: TRBD2
j_call: TRBJ2-5
v_call: TRBV5-1
clone_size: NA
cdr3_aa: CASSLGAGGHQETQYF
cdr3_nt: TGCGCCAGCAGCTTGGGAGCGGGAGGCCACCAAGAGACCCAGTACTTC

d_call: NA
j_call: TRBJ1-2
v_call: TRBV2
clone_size: few
cdr3_aa: CASMFHSNYGYTF
cdr3_nt: TGTGCCAGCATGTTTCATTCTAACTATGGCTACACCTTC

d_call: NA
j_call: TRBJ1-4
v_call: TRBV5-1
clone_size: few
cdr3_aa: CASSAGGRANEKLFF
cdr3_nt: TGCGCCAGCAGCGCCGGGGGGCGGGCTAATGAAAAACTGTTTTTT

d_call: TRBD2
j_call: TRBJ2-3
v_call: TRBV5-4
clone_size: few
cdr3_aa: CASREAGADTQYF
cdr3_nt: TGTGCCAGCAGAGAAGCGGGAGCAGATACGCAGTATTTT

d_call: TRBD1
j_call: TRBJ1-3
v_call: TRBV2
clone_size: few
cdr3_aa: CASSTRDSGPRSSGNTIYF
cdr3_nt: TGTGCCAGCAGCACCCGGGACAGTGGCCCACGCAGCTCTGGAAACACCATATATTTT

d_call: NA
j_call: TRBJ2-1
v_call: TRBV6-5
clone_size: NA
cdr3_aa: CASSQSGYDYNEQFF
cdr3_nt: TGTGCCAGCAGCCAAAGCGGGTACGACTACAATGAGCAGTTCTTC

d_call: NA
j_call: TRBJ2-1
v_call: TRBV18
clone_size: NA
cdr3_aa: CASSQHLADSYNEQFF
cdr3_nt: TGTGCCAGCTCACAACACCTGGCGGACTCCTACAATGAGCAGTTCTTC

d_call: TRBD1
j_call: TRBJ2-3
v_call: TRBV5-5
clone_size: NA
cdr3_aa: CASSPQGFTQYF
cdr3_nt: TGTGCCAGCAGCCCACAGGGGTTCACGCAGTATTTT

d_call: NA
j_call: TRBJ2-3
v_call: TRBV27
clone_size: NA
cdr3_aa: CASSFSGRTDTQYF
cdr3_nt: TGTGCCAGCAGTTTTAGCGGACGCACAGATACGCAGTATTTT

d_call: TRBD1
j_call: TRBJ1-3
v_call: TRBV6-1
clone_size: NA
cdr3_aa: CASSWDSSGNTIYF
cdr3_nt: TGTGCCAGCAGTTGGGACAGCTCTGGAAACACCATATATTTT

d_call: TRBD1
j_call: TRBJ1-1
v_call: TRBV6-5
clone_size: NA
cdr3_aa: CVSSRQGTEAFF
cdr3_nt: TGTGTCAGCAGCCGACAGGGTACTGAAGCTTTCTTT

d_call: NA
j_call: TRBJ1-1
v_call: TRBV6-6
clone_size: NA
cdr3_aa: CASPPPRTQNTEAFF
cdr3_nt: TGTGCCAGCCCTCCCCCCCGGACTCAAAACACTGAAGCTTTCTTT

d_call: NA
j_call: TRBJ2-5
v_call: TRBV6-1
clone_size: once
cdr3_aa: CASSEAGSSQYF
cdr3_nt: TGTGCAAGCAGTGAAGCCGGGAGTTCCCAGTACTTC

d_call: TRBD1
j_call: TRBJ1-1
v_call: TRBV10-1
clone_size: NA
cdr3_aa: CASSESGRTGGLGGEKAFF
cdr3_nt: TGCGCCAGCAGTGAGTCCGGAAGAACAGGGGGGCTCGGAGGGGAAAAAGCTTTCTTT

d_call: TRBD1
j_call: TRBJ2-2
v_call: TRBV5-8
clone_size: NA
cdr3_aa: CASSDGDRVNTGELFF
cdr3_nt: TGTGCCAGCAGCGACGGGGACAGGGTGAACACCGGGGAGCTGTTTTTT

d_call: TRBD2
j_call: TRBJ2-1
v_call: TRBV30
clone_size: NA
cdr3_aa: CAWRTSGLINLRNEQFF
cdr3_nt: TGTGCCTGGAGAACTAGCGGTTTGATAAACCTGAGGAATGAGCAGTTCTTC

d_call: TRBD1
j_call: TRBJ1-1
v_call: TRBV27
clone_size: NA
cdr3_aa: CASRVRQGSYEAFF
cdr3_nt: TGTGCCAGCAGGGTTCGACAGGGTAGTTATGAAGCTTTCTTT

d_call: NA
j_call: TRBJ2-1
v_call: TRBV6-5
clone_size: NA
cdr3_aa: CASSPEGVRYNEQFF
cdr3_nt: TGTGCCAGCAGCCCCGAGGGGGTTCGGTACAATGAGCAGTTCTTC

d_call: TRBD2
j_call: TRBJ2-3
v_call: TRBV5-1
clone_size: NA
cdr3_aa: CASSITSGRAPDTQYF
cdr3_nt: TGCGCCAGCAGCATAACTAGCGGGAGGGCCCCAGATACGCAGTATTTT

d_call: TRBD1
j_call: TRBJ2-2
v_call: TRBV19
clone_size: NA
cdr3_aa: CASRWDRYTGELFF
cdr3_nt: TGTGCCAGTAGATGGGACAGATACACCGGGGAGCTGTTTTTT

d_call: NA
j_call: TRBJ1-1
v_call: TRBV18
clone_size: NA
cdr3_aa: CASRGETYMNTEAFF
cdr3_nt: TGTGCCAGCCGTGGAGAGACCTATATGAACACTGAAGCTTTCTTT

d_call: NA
j_call: TRBJ2-2
v_call: TRBV30
clone_size: NA
cdr3_aa: CAWSAGLGTGELFF
cdr3_nt: TGTGCCTGGTCTGCCGGGTTGGGCACCGGGGAGCTGTTTTTT

d_call: TRBD1
j_call: TRBJ2-7
v_call: TRBV9
clone_size: few
cdr3_aa: CASSVFGTGGYEQYF
cdr3_nt: TGTGCCAGCAGCGTATTTGGGACAGGGGGATACGAGCAGTACTTC

d_call: TRBD2
j_call: TRBJ2-3
v_call: TRBV9
clone_size: NA
cdr3_aa: CASSVGLAGTDTQYF
cdr3_nt: TGTGCCAGCAGCGTAGGACTAGCGGGGACAGATACGCAGTATTTT

d_call: TRBD1
j_call: TRBJ2-3
v_call: TRBV7-9
clone_size: few
cdr3_aa: CASSLSPGQGAADTQYF
cdr3_nt: TGTGCCAGCAGCTTGTCTCCGGGACAGGGGGCCGCAGATACGCAGTATTTT

d_call: NA
j_call: TRBJ1-5
v_call: TRBV2
clone_size: few
cdr3_aa: CASSGGNQPQHF
cdr3_nt: TGTGCCAGCAGTGGAGGCAATCAGCCCCAGCATTTT

d_call: NA
j_call: TRBJ1-4
v_call: TRBV23-1
clone_size: NA
cdr3_aa: CASSHEGDNEKLFF
cdr3_nt: TGCGCCAGCAGTCATGAGGGAGATAATGAAAAACTGTTTTTT

d_call: TRBD2
j_call: TRBJ2-7
v_call: TRBV7-2
clone_size: few
cdr3_aa: CASSWTSGGAEQYF
cdr3_nt: TGTGCCAGCAGCTGGACTAGCGGGGGGGCCGAGCAGTACTTC